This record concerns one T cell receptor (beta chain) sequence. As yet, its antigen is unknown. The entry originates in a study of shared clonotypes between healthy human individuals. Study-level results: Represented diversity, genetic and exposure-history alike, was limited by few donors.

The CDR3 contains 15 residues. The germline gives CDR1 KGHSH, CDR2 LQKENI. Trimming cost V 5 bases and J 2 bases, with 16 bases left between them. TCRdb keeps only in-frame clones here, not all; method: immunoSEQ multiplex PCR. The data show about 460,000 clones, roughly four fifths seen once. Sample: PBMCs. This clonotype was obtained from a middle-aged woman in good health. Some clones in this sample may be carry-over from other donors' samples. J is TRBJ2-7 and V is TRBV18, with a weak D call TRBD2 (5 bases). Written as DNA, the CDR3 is TGTGCCAGCTCAGGTGGGCGGGCGGGTGCCTACGAGCAGTACTTC. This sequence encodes CASSGGRAGAYEQYF.